These 29 T cell receptor beta chains share one sample of origin, sequenced in a study of CD8 T cells in Susac syndrome. RNA, at about 0.5 to 1 ug, was reverse transcribed with random hexamers. TCRdb re-analysed the immunoSEQ multiplex PCR reads in MiXCR, keeping a single row per CDR3 protein. The table has approximately 150,000 distinct CDR3 sequences, approximately 93% seen once. Sequencing was performed on CD4+ T cells from PBMCs. Source of these receptors: a human donor in good health.

The chain employs TRBV19 and TRBJ1-5; D is perhaps TRBD1 (5 bases). This CDR3 has 13 residues. The germline CDR1 and CDR2 sequences are LNHDA and SQIVND (reference sequence). The V gene lost 3 bases and the J gene lost 7 bases, with 10 bases spanning the gap. This CDR3 is CASSILQGQPQHF. Written as DNA, the CDR3 is TGTGCCAGTAGTATCCTCCAGGGACAGCCCCAGCATTTT.

This CDR3 is CASSTFGQANTEAFF. In DNA, the CDR3 is TGCGCCAGCAGCACATTTGGGCAGGCCAACACTGAAGCTTTCTTT. The chain combines TRBV5-1 with TRBJ1-1; D is unclear. The CDR3 loop spans 15 amino acids. Germline CDR1 reads SGHRS; CDR2 reads YFSETQ. With 4 bases removed from V and 2 bases from J, the gap between germline ends came to 15 bases. Full variable domain (outside the CDR3, taken from reference TRBV5-1 and TRBJ1-1): KAGVTQTPRYLIKTRGQQVTLSCSPISGHRSVSWYQQTPGQGLQFLFEYFSETQRNKGNFPGRFSGRQFSNSRSEMNVSTLELGDSALYLCASSTFGQANTEAFFGQGTRLTVV.

J is TRBJ1-2 and V is TRBV29-1; D is perhaps TRBD1 (6 bases). CDR1 is SQVTM and CDR2 is ANQGSEA in the germline V gene. This CDR3 contains 12 residues. V was clipped by 3 bases and J by 7 bases, with 12 bases between them. Here the CDR3 reads CSVDLGAGGYTF. CDR3 DNA sequence: TGCAGCGTTGATCTGGGGGCGGGTGGCTACACCTTC.

The rearrangement links TRBV19 to TRBJ2-2; 7 nucleotides line up with TRBD2. CDR3 length: 14 residues. The ends lost 6 bases at V and 0 bases at J; junction bases unmatched: 1. Germline loops: CDR1 LNHDA, CDR2 SQIVND (reference sequence). CDR3 nucleotide sequence: TGTGCCAGTAGGGCGGGAGCGAACACCGGGGAGCTGTTTTTT. Translated, it gives CASRAGANTGELFF.

The chain is built from TRBV15 and TRBJ1-2; D perhaps matches TRBD1 (5 bases). In germline, CDR1 is LNHNV, CDR2 YYDKDF (reference sequence). This CDR3 spans 13 amino acids. Deletions cut 4 bases from V and 8 bases from J, with 14 bases between. The CDR3 reads CATSTGRGEGYTF. The CDR3 nucleotides are TGTGCCACCAGCACAGGACGGGGGGAAGGCTACACCTTC.

This chain joins TRBV30 and TRBJ1-4, with 7 bases fitting TRBD1. Unmatched junction bases numbered 3, after V lost 6 bases and J lost 2 bases. Germline loops: CDR1 GTSNPN, CDR2 SVGIG (reference sequence). This CDR3 contains 13 residues. The CDR3 protein is CACEGQTNEKLFF. The CDR3 coding sequence is TGTGCCTGCGAGGGACAGACTAATGAAAAACTGTTTTTT.

The chain has TRBV19 and TRBJ2-3; no reliable D call. The germline gives CDR1 LNHDA, CDR2 SQIVND (reference sequence). The CDR3 loop spans 14 amino acids. V lost 3 bases to trimming and J lost 0 bases, with 7 bases between them. CDR3 residues: CASSMMYSTDTQYF. CDR3 nucleotides: TGTGCCAGTAGTATGATGTACAGCACAGATACGCAGTATTTT.

This clonotype was found once. The chain is built from TRBV15 and TRBJ2-1; a possible D gene is TRBD2 (6 bases). CDR3 size: 11 residues. Looked up from germline, CDR1 is LNHNV and CDR2 is YYDKDF (reference sequence). Between the trimmed V and J ends, which lost 2 bases and 10 bases, there was a span of 6 bases. The DNA of the CDR3 is TGTGCCACCAGCAGACTAGCGGAGCAGTTCTTC. Amino acid sequence: CATSRLAEQFF.

The chain links TRBV12-3 or TRBV12-4 to TRBJ2-5; 14 bases match TRBD2. V shed 2 bases, J shed 5 bases, and the junction held 19 bases outside the gene matches. The CDR3 covers 21 residues. The CDR3 nucleotides read TGTGCCAGCAGTTTACCGAGTCTGGGACTAGCGGGAGCCCGCTATCGGGAGACCCAGTACTTC. It encodes CASSLPSLGLAGARYRETQYF.

This chain uses TRBV18 with TRBJ2-3; 7 bases map to TRBD1. Trimming took 6 bases from V and 10 from J; bases not matched to a gene: 7. Germline V gene lookup returns CDR1 KGHSH and CDR2 LQKENI. CDR3 length: 12 amino acids. CDR3 in DNA: TGTGCCAGCTCCCCAGGACAGGAGGCGCAGTATTTT. It codes for CASSPGQEAQYF.

The chain carries TRBV28 and TRBJ1-5; D is perhaps TRBD1 (5 bases). This CDR3 has 14 amino acids. Germline CDR1 reads MDHEN; CDR2 reads SYDVKM. V was cut by 6 bases and J by 2 bases, with 11 bases left in between. In nucleotides, the CDR3 is TGTGCCAGCAGCGGGACCCTTGGCAATCAGCCCCAGCATTTT. The encoded protein is CASSGTLGNQPQHF.

The chain joins TRBV12-3 or TRBV12-4 to TRBJ2-5, with D unresolved. The CDR3 is made up of 13 amino acids. V shed 3 bases and J shed 4 bases, with 9 bases lying between them. CDR3 amino acids: CASSLSFSETQYF. The CDR3 nucleotides are TGTGCCAGCAGTTTGAGCTTCTCAGAGACCCAGTACTTC.

The count of this clonotype is one. V usage is TRBV3-1 and J usage is TRBJ2-7; D remains ambiguous. With 7 bases removed from V and 0 bases from J, the gap between germline ends came to 10 bases. There are 13 residues in the CDR3. Germline V lookup: CDR1 LGHDT, CDR2 YNNKEL (reference sequence). The CDR3 DNA sequence: TGTGCCAGCAAATTGAAGAGCTCCTACGAGCAGTACTTC. Amino acid sequence: CASKLKSSYEQYF.

The rearrangement links TRBV3-1 to TRBJ2-7, with 9 bases that match TRBD1. The CDR3 has 15 residues. The germline CDR1 and CDR2 sequences are LGHDT and YNNKEL (reference sequence). V was clipped by 4 bases and J by 7 bases; unmatched bases: 11. The CDR3 spells CASSPTGTGSFEQYF. CDR3 nucleotide sequence: TGTGCCAGCAGCCCAACCGGGACAGGGAGCTTTGAGCAGTACTTC.

The CDR3 is CSARIPSGRIKFF. CDR3 coding DNA: TGCAGTGCTAGAATTCCTAGCGGGAGAATAAAGTTCTTC. The chain couples TRBV20-1 to TRBJ2-1; TRBD2 matches at 10 bases. The CDR3 has 13 amino acids. Germline V gives CDR1 DFQATT, CDR2 SNEGSKA (reference sequence). The trim removed 2 bases at V and 14 bases at J, leaving 9 bases unmatched.

The chain uses TRBV20-1 and TRBJ1-5, with TRBD1 identical over 7 bases. CDR1 DFQATT and CDR2 SNEGSKA come from the germline V gene (reference sequence). The CDR3 sequence is 15 residues long. V was pared by 6 bases and J by 0 bases, with 8 bases of the junction left unmatched. The CDR3 loop reads CSAETGDYSNQPQHF. The CDR3, as DNA: TGCAGTGCAGAAACAGGGGACTATAGCAATCAGCCCCAGCATTTT.

The chain links TRBV4-1 to TRBJ1-4; TRBD1 aligns across 7 bases. After removal of 4 bases from V and 7 bases from J, the junction contained 6 bases not matched to a gene. Looked up from germline, CDR1 is MGHRA and CDR2 is YSYEKL. CDR3 length equals 14 residues. CDR3 sequence: CASSRQGSSEKLFF. The CDR3 coding sequence is TGCGCCAGCAGCCGACAGGGCAGTAGTGAAAAACTGTTTTTT.

The chain joins TRBV7-2 to TRBJ2-2, with TRBD2 matching 7 bases. Trimming cost V 4 bases and J 5 bases; bases outside gene matches: 4. CDR3 length: 14 amino acids. Germline assignment: CDR1 SGHTA and CDR2 FQGNSA. In DNA, the CDR3 is TGTGCCAGCAGCTCGGGACTACCTACCGGGGAGCTGTTTTTT. This encodes CASSSGLPTGELFF.

The gene calls are TRBV7-2 and TRBJ2-1; possible D gene TRBD2, 5 bases. The CDR3 covers 15 residues. The V gene lost 4 bases and the J gene lost 1 base, with 11 bases spanning the gap. In germline, CDR1 is SGHTA, CDR2 FQGNSA. This chain's CDR3 is CASSSWTGSYNEQFF. The CDR3 DNA follows: TGTGCCAGCAGCTCCTGGACGGGATCCTACAATGAGCAGTTCTTC.

This chain uses TRBV28 with TRBJ2-1; 8 bases map to TRBD2. The CDR3 has 15 residues. Germline values: CDR1 MDHEN, CDR2 SYDVKM. V was clipped by 6 bases and J by 6 bases; unmatched bases: 10. The CDR3 loop is CASSSSGSMGNEQFF. The CDR3 DNA reads as TGTGCCAGCAGCTCAAGCGGGAGTATGGGCAATGAGCAGTTCTTC.

The genes are TRBV2 and TRBJ2-7; no clear D. Germline CDR1 reads SNHLY; CDR2 reads FYNNEI. With 1 base removed from V and 3 bases from J, the gap between germline ends came to 7 bases. This CDR3 spans 13 amino acids. The CDR3 here is CASSEVAGYEQYF. CDR3 DNA: TGTGCCAGCAGTGAAGTGGCAGGCTACGAGCAGTACTTC.

The rearrangement links TRBV3-1 to TRBJ2-5; perhaps TRBD2 as D (6 bases). Deletions cut 1 base from V and 5 bases from J, with 8 bases between. The CDR3 length is 13 residues. Germline CDR1 LGHDT, CDR2 YNNKEL (reference sequence). The CDR3 spells CASSQAGEETQYF. In DNA form, the CDR3 reads TGTGCCAGCAGCCAAGCGGGAGAGGAGACCCAGTACTTC.

In its sample, this clonotype was seen a few times. The junction departs from the called germline gene at one end, perhaps through a read error. The V call is TRBV29-1, the J call TRBJ1-1; no clear D. Looked up from germline, CDR1 is SQVTM and CDR2 is ANQGSEA. This CDR3 is 13 amino acids long. CDR3 residues: CSVVQNMNTEAFF. CDR3 in DNA: TGCAGCGTTGTTCAGAACATGAACACTGAGGCTTTCTTT.

The rearrangement uses TRBV18 and TRBJ2-1; D is uncertain. The CDR3 spans 14 residues. Germline loops: CDR1 KGHSH, CDR2 LQKENI. V lost 3 bases to trimming and J lost 5 bases, with 11 bases between them. In DNA, the CDR3 is TGTGCCAGCTCACCGCCCAATGGGGACAATGAGCAGTTCTTC. Its translation is CASSPPNGDNEQFF.

This sequence joins TRBV6-5 and TRBJ1-1; a possible D gene is TRBD1 (6 bases). Trimming pared 6 bases from V and 5 bases from J, leaving 13 bases between. The CDR3 runs 13 residues. Per germline, CDR1 MNHEY and CDR2 SVGAGI. The CDR3 region is CASRNTGRTEAFF. CDR3 bases: TGTGCCAGCAGGAATACAGGGCGGACTGAAGCTTTCTTT.

The chain recombines TRBV6-5 with TRBJ1-1; D not certain. Trimming pared 6 bases from V and 1 base from J, leaving 9 bases between. There are 13 residues in the CDR3. CDR1 and CDR2 (germline): MNHEY, SVGAGI. The CDR3 is CASRSTANTEAFF. CDR3 bases: TGTGCCAGCAGATCAACAGCGAACACTGAAGCTTTCTTT.

This clonotype was detected a few times. J is TRBJ2-7 and V is TRBV23-1; D gene ambiguous. TRBV23-1 is an ORF; its function is uncertain. This CDR3 spans 14 amino acids. V dropped 10 bases and J dropped 1 base, with 17 bases sitting between them. For the CDR3, the DNA is TGCGCCACTATTCCCGAAGGCTGTTCCTACGAGCAGTACTTC. It translates to CATIPEGCSYEQYF.

This clonotype came up once. The chain couples TRBV6-5 to TRBJ1-1; D is ambiguous. The CDR3 spans 13 residues. CDR1 MNHEY and CDR2 SVGAGI come from the germline V gene. The V end was cut by 0 bases, the J end by 6 bases, with 8 bases between. Written as DNA, the CDR3 is TGTGCCAGCAGTTACTCCGGTGTGCCTGAAGCTTTCTTT. Its translation: CASSYSGVPEAFF.

The chain joins TRBV18 to TRBJ2-5; D unresolved. CDR1 KGHSH and CDR2 LQKENI come from the germline V gene. CDR3 length: 13 amino acids. V lost 1 base and J 4 bases, leaving 7 bases between the germline ends. The CDR3 sequence is CASSPRGAETQYF. CDR3 bases: TGTGCCAGCTCACCACGGGGTGCAGAGACCCAGTACTTC.